The source of this T cell receptor beta chain is a study of identical twins. TCRdb reprocessed the 5' RACE reads via MiXCR and lists one record per CDR3 protein. The data contain 690,000 or so distinct CDR3 sequences, 8.5% to 9.5% of them seen just once; the ten biggest clones take up roughly 0.9%. The CDR3 runs to 15 residues. V lost 4 bases, J lost 0 bases, and 13 bases lay in between. Germline CDR1 is MNHEY and CDR2 is SMNVEV (reference sequence). These same records also appear under a second study, on yellow fever vaccine responses in identical twins.

The V and J genes are TRBV27 and TRBJ2-7, with D possibly matching TRBD2 (5 bases). The receptor was derived from a woman between 18 and 29 years old in good health. Sequencing used PBMCs. The CDR3 here is CASSSAGMSSYEQYF. The CDR3 DNA is TGTGCCAGCAGTTCCGCGGGCATGAGCTCCTACGAGCAGTACTTC.